This is a list of T cell receptor beta chains from one sample in a study of CD8 T cells in ankylosing spondylitis. TCRdb processed the 5' RACE reads anew with MiXCR; each CDR3 protein has one entry. The sample records approximately 250,000 distinct CDR3 sequences, roughly 8% being singletons. The sequenced material came from blood, either unsorted or a sorted T cell fraction (not recorded which). The receptor source for this set is a female donor with ankylosing spondylitis or in good health (not recorded which). Each CDR3 is given without its conserved first and last residue.

V,length,CDR3
TRBV4-1,13,ASSHRPGAQETQY
TRBV7-9,13,ASSLGGTGSTEAF
TRBV10-1,11,ASSGAPYYEQY
TRBV23-1,13,ASSQSGQDDYGYT
TRBV29-1,11,SVERDTFNEQF
TRBV20-1,11,SAGGPLVEPQH
TRBV2,14,ASSPTAGRAKETQY
TRBV18,12,ASSPGLLTYEQY
TRBV20-1,12,SARVPGGQETQY
TRBV28,14,ASSLGAGIGVDTQY
TRBV7-2,9,ASKEAYEQY
TRBV30,11,AWGGRAVETQY
TRBV19,9,ASSWNTEAF
TRBV2,9,ASRRGTEAF